This note documents a single TCR beta chain sequence. The data were taken from a study of blood T cell repertoires in COVID-19. Per the authors' pipeline: Reference gene primer amplification in the assay estimated nucleated cell counts. Profiling relied on immunoSEQ multiplex PCR, and the TCRdb table lists in-frame clones only, not all of them. V and J calls and clone size are as listed in that table; D and trimming were resolved from the DNA. This sample has roughly 320,000 clones, with more than 90% found just once. Per germline, CDR1 SEHNR and CDR2 FQNEAQ (reference sequence). The CDR3 covers 16 residues. V gave up 1 base and J gave up 0 bases, with 9 bases separating them. Each participant's cohort was designated according to participant-reported clinical history. Within the 2 weeks before study entry, each person in the exposed group met a COVID-19 case.

The specimen was PBMCs or T cells enriched from blood (not recorded which). The sequence was collected from a woman in her 30s who had been exposed to COVID-19. V is TRBV7-9 and J is TRBJ1-4; D gene ambiguous. The CDR3 protein is CASSLGVFPTNEKLFF. The CDR3 DNA reads as TGTGCCAGCAGCTTAGGAGTTTTCCCAACTAATGAAAAACTGTTTTTT. Full variable domain (missing parts from reference TRBV7-9 and TRBJ1-4): DTGVSQNPRHKITKRGQNVTFRCDPISEHNRLYWYRQTLGQGPEFLTYFQNEAQLEKSRLLSDRFSAERPKGSFSTLEIQRTEQGDSAMYLCASSLGVFPTNEKLFFGSGTQLSVL.